Sequencing of this T cell receptor (beta chain) was carried out in a study of identical twins. V dropped 3 bases and J dropped 9; count of bases not matched to a gene: 3. CDR3 size: 12 residues. The donor group consisted entirely of healthy Caucasians. Each cDNA held unique molecular identifiers, and template switching gave it a universal primer site. TCRdb re-derived calls from the 5' RACE reads in MiXCR, one entry per CDR3 protein. Of some 630,000 distinct CDR3 sequences detected, just over 7% appear once; the ten largest clones hold 1.6%. This clonotype was picked up a small number of times. These data also formed part of another study, on yellow fever vaccine responses in identical twins. From that study: Among the twins, the vaccine T cell response reportedly seemed partly convergent and partly personalized.

This chain uses TRBV12-3 or TRBV12-4 with TRBJ1-1; TRBD1 matches at 8 bases. This clonotype was sampled from a woman aged 18 to 35 in good health. The sequencing sample was made of PBMCs. This CDR3 is CASSLDRAKAFF. As DNA, the CDR3 is TGTGCCAGCAGTTTGGACAGGGCGAAAGCTTTCTTT.